A single sample gave rise to the 6 T cell receptor beta chains below, sequenced in a study of blood T cell repertoires in COVID-19. Profiling relied on immunoSEQ multiplex PCR, and the TCRdb table lists in-frame clones only, not all of them. The data hold about 170,000 clones, with approximately 87% observed a single time. The source material was peripheral blood. The receptors come from a man aged 18 to 30 with active or convalescent COVID-19.

The CDR3 is CASSREQGEEKLFF. CDR3 nucleotide sequence: TGTGCCAGCAGTAGGGAACAGGGTGAAGAAAAACTGTTTTTT. The chain employs TRBV21-1 and TRBJ1-4; the D segment call TRBD1 is taken from the table without a DNA check. TRBV21-1 is recorded as a pseudogene. CDR3 size: 14 residues.

V usage is TRBV5-3 and J usage is TRBJ2-7, with a tentative D call TRBD1 (6 bases). TRBV5-3 is annotated as an ORF whose role is uncertain. The CDR3 runs to 14 residues. Trimming removed 2 bases from V and 3 bases from J, with 12 bases in between. The CDR3 sequence: CARSLTGLCYEQYF. The DNA for the CDR3 is TGTGCCAGAAGCTTAACAGGGTTATGCTACGAGCAGTACTTC.

The CDR3 here is CAIRDTKSSYNEQFF. The CDR3 region has the DNA TGTGCCATCAGGGACACCAAGAGCTCCTACAATGAGCAGTTCTTC. The chain combines TRBV10-3 with TRBJ2-1; possibly TRBD1 for D (5 bases). V gave up 6 bases and J gave up 0 bases, with 12 bases separating them. Germline V gene lookup returns CDR1 ENHRY and CDR2 SYGVKD. This CDR3 has 15 amino acids.

This chain connects TRBV18 to TRBJ1-1; 9 bases align to TRBD1. This CDR3 comprises 13 residues. Germline V gene lookup returns CDR1 KGHSH and CDR2 LQKENI. V lost 4 bases, J lost 3 bases, and 0 bases stayed unmatched. CDR3 DNA sequence: TGTGCCAGCTCACGGGACAGGGACACTGAAGCTTTCTTT. As protein: CASSRDRDTEAFF.

CDR3 coding DNA: TGCGCCAGCAGCTTGGCTAGCGGGAGCCCCGGGGAGCTGTTTTTT. Protein: CASSLASGSPGELFF. The V and J genes are TRBV5-1 and TRBJ2-2, with 10 bases that match TRBD2. V lost 0 bases, J lost 6 bases, and 2 bases stayed unmatched. The CDR3 has 15 amino acids. Germline values: CDR1 SGHRS, CDR2 YFSETQ.

The CDR3 nucleotides read TGTGCCACCAGTGATTTACCCAGACTAGCGGGAGACACAGATACGCAGTATTTT. It is translated as CATSDLPRLAGDTDTQYF. V gene TRBV24-1 combines with J gene TRBJ2-3; 12 bases match TRBD2. The junction had 6 bases not matched to a gene; V was cut back by 1 base and J by 2 bases. Germline V CDR1 and CDR2: KGHDR, SFDVKD. This CDR3 region has 18 residues.